The next 25 T cell receptor beta chains were all read from a single sample in a study of cytotoxic CD8 clonotypes in ibrutinib-treated CLL. Libraries were prepared by immunoSEQ multiplex PCR; TCRdb keeps only in-frame clonotypes and omits some of them. The sample has 150,000 or so clones; 81% are singletons. The source material was PBMCs, sampled after 12 months of ibrutinib treatment. The receptors shown here come from a human donor with chronic lymphocytic leukemia.

This sequence joins TRBV7-9 and TRBJ2-2; D uncertain. V was pared by 8 bases and J by 3 bases, with 7 bases between. There are 12 residues in the CDR3. Germline CDR1 reads SEHNR; CDR2 reads FQNEAQ (reference sequence). The CDR3 protein is CASPKYTGELFF. The CDR3 DNA reads TGTGCCAGCCCGAAGTACACCGGGGAGCTGTTTTTT.

V is TRBV10-3 and J is TRBJ1-1; D gene uncertain. The CDR3 extends over 14 amino acids. V was pared by 4 bases and J by 0 bases, with 9 bases between. CDR1 is ENHRY and CDR2 is SYGVKD in the germline V gene. The DNA of the CDR3 is TGTGCCATCAGTGTCGGGGTCATGAACACTGAAGCTTTCTTT. Translated: CAISVGVMNTEAFF.

The CDR3 region has the DNA TGCGCCAGCAGCCAAGGACGAGGGAGAGAGACCCAGTACTTC. Protein sequence: CASSQGRGRETQYF. This chain connects TRBV4-1 to TRBJ2-5, with D possibly being TRBD2 (5 bases). Trimming pared 1 base from V and 4 bases from J, leaving 10 bases between. Germline CDR1 is MGHRA and CDR2 is YSYEKL. The CDR3 is 14 amino acids.

This chain uses TRBV2 with TRBJ1-2, with 7 positions matching TRBD1. The CDR3 extends over 14 amino acids. Losses at the gene ends were 7 bases for V and 4 bases for J; bases not matched to a gene: 9. Germline-derived CDR1 and CDR2 are SNHLY and FYNNEI. The CDR3 nucleotides read TGTGCCAGCACCCCCGACAGGGACGTCTATGGCTACACCTTC. Protein sequence: CASTPDRDVYGYTF. Together with reference TRBV2 and TRBJ1-2, the CDR3 gives the full variable domain: EPEVTQTPSHQVTQMGQEVILRCVPISNHLYFYWYRQILGQKVEFLVSFYNNEISEKSEIFDDQFSVERPDGSNFTLKIRSTKLEDSAMYFCASTPDRDVYGYTFGSGTRLTVV.

The chain links TRBV7-8 to TRBJ2-5; tentative D call: TRBD2 (6 bases). V lost 0 bases, J lost 5 bases, and 25 bases lay in between. Per the germline V gene, CDR1 is SGHVS and CDR2 is FQNEAQ. The CDR3 loop spans 19 amino acids. CDR3 residues: CASSLARVIYSGRGETQYF. Here the CDR3 DNA reads TGTGCCAGCAGCTTAGCGAGGGTTATTTACAGCGGCCGGGGGGAGACCCAGTACTTC. Drawing the rest from reference TRBV7-8 and TRBJ2-5, the complete variable domain is GAGVSQSPRYKVAKRGQDVALRCDPISGHVSLFWYQQALGQGPEFLTYFQNEAQLDKSGLPSDRFFAERPEGSVSTLKIQRTQQEDSAVYLCASSLARVIYSGRGETQYFGPGTRLLVL.

The CDR3 bases are TGTGCCAGCAGTTACTCGCTTGACAGGTGGTACGAGCAGTACTTC. Amino acid sequence: CASSYSLDRWYEQYF. The gene calls are TRBV6-5 and TRBJ2-7, with D tentatively TRBD1 (6 bases). Germline V gene data show CDR1 as MNHEY and CDR2 as SVGAGI. CDR3 size: 15 residues. Trimming left V 0 bases short and J 4 bases short, with 13 bases between.

Many counts were recorded for this clone. The chain employs TRBV5-8 and TRBJ2-5, with TRBD1 matching over 10 bases. V shed 4 bases and J 4 bases; nucleotides not matched to a gene: 4. CDR3 length equals 14 residues. Germline lookup yields CDR1 SGHTS and CDR2 YDEGEE. CDR3 sequence reads: CASSVRDRGETQYF. As DNA, the CDR3 is TGTGCCAGCAGCGTCCGGGACAGGGGAGAGACCCAGTACTTC.

The chain has TRBV7-2 and TRBJ2-7; 8 positions agree with TRBD1. The germline V gene has CDR1 SGHTA and CDR2 FQGNSA. The CDR3 is 14 residues long. The V segment lost 4 bases and the J segment 4 bases; nucleotides outside the gene matches: 6. CDR3 amino acids: CASSSSGGHYEQYF. For the CDR3, the DNA is TGTGCCAGCAGCTCGTCAGGGGGCCATTACGAGCAGTACTTC.

This sequence joins TRBV7-3 and TRBJ2-1; TRBD2 might be the D (5 bases). With 5 bases removed from V and 7 bases from J, the gap between germline ends came to 12 bases. Germline assignment: CDR1 SGHTA and CDR2 FQGTGA. The CDR3 length is 13 residues. The CDR3 coding sequence is TGTGCCAGCAGCACGAACACTAGGAATGAGCAGTTCTTC. It codes for CASSTNTRNEQFF. Full variable domain (rest looked up from reference TRBV7-3 and TRBJ2-1): GAGVSQTPSNKVTEKGKYVELRCDPISGHTALYWYRQSLGQGPEFLIYFQGTGAADDSGLPNDRFFAVRPEGSVSTLKIQRTERGDSAVYLCASSTNTRNEQFFGPGTRLTVL.

This clone was recorded at least ten times. The gene calls are TRBV7-2 and TRBJ2-5; D gene unclear. Deletions cut 5 bases from V and 5 bases from J, with 18 bases between. Germline assignment: CDR1 SGHTA and CDR2 FQGNSA. The CDR3 covers 15 residues. CDR3 protein: CASSRPNSPRETQYF. CDR3 nucleotides: TGTGCCAGCAGCAGACCTAACTCCCCCCGGGAGACCCAGTACTTC.

The chain joins TRBV7-2 to TRBJ1-1; the D gene is possibly TRBD1 (5 bases). This CDR3 has 14 amino acids. Looked up from germline, CDR1 is SGHTA and CDR2 is FQGNSA. Between the trimmed V and J ends, which lost 1 base and 4 bases, there was a span of 10 bases. CDR3 sequence reads: CASSLGLQGTEAFF. The DNA for the CDR3 is TGTGCCAGCAGCTTAGGGCTGCAGGGCACTGAAGCTTTCTTT.

Here the CDR3 DNA reads TGTGCCAGCAGCAAAGCCCGTTCGTCTGACCTTCTCTATGGCTACACCTTC. Protein sequence: CASSKARSSDLLYGYTF. V and J are TRBV21-1 and TRBJ1-2. TRBV21-1 is listed as a pseudogene. CDR3 length: 17 amino acids.

This clone was found a few times. The V call is TRBV5-1, the J call TRBJ2-1; tentative D call: TRBD1 (5 bases). This CDR3 region has 19 residues. The ends were cut back, 4 bases at V and 2 bases at J, with 25 bases in the middle. CDR1 and CDR2 (germline): SGHRS, YFSETQ. The CDR3 bases are TGCGCCAGCAGCATCGCCGCCCGCAGGGCTCTCACTACCTACAATGAGCAGTTCTTC. Its protein is CASSIAARRALTTYNEQFF.

The chain is built from TRBV7-9 and TRBJ1-1, with a possible D match to TRBD1 (5 bases). Trimming removed 7 bases at V and 8 bases at J, with 17 bases between. The CDR3 consists of 13 residues. Germline CDR1 SEHNR, CDR2 FQNEAQ (reference sequence). The CDR3 nucleotides read TGTGCCAGCACCTCGGGACCAGTTTTAGAAGCTTTCTTT. Translating gives CASTSGPVLEAFF.

V gene TRBV6-4 combines with J gene TRBJ2-3, with D possibly matching TRBD2 (6 bases). Germline values: CDR1 MRHNA, CDR2 SNTAGT. This CDR3 comprises 14 residues. Deletions cut 6 bases from V and 4 bases from J, with 14 bases between. Written as DNA, the CDR3 is TGTGCCAGCAGCCCGGGAGCTGTGGCAGATACGCAGTATTTT. As protein: CASSPGAVADTQYF.

V usage is TRBV9 and J usage is TRBJ2-1; 13 nucleotides align to TRBD2. CDR1 and CDR2 (germline): SGDLS, YYNGEE. This CDR3 is built from 17 residues. V lost 3 bases, J lost 5 bases, and 8 bases stayed unmatched. The CDR3 nucleotides read TGTGCCAGCAGCGCTCCCACCGGGACTAGCGGGGACAATGAGCAGTTCTTC. Its translation is CASSAPTGTSGDNEQFF.

As DNA, the CDR3 is TGTGCCAGTAGTATGTCCGGGAACTCCTACGAGCAGTACTTC. Translated, it gives CASSMSGNSYEQYF. This chain links TRBV19 with TRBJ2-7, with D tentatively TRBD2 (5 bases). This CDR3 spans 14 amino acids. V shed 3 bases and J shed 0 bases, with 9 bases lying between them. Per the germline V gene, CDR1 is LNHDA and CDR2 is SQIVND (reference sequence). The full variable domain, in which reference TRBV19 and TRBJ2-7 provide the parts outside the CDR3, is DGGITQSPKYLFRKEGQNVTLSCEQNLNHDAMYWYRQDPGQGLRLIYYSQIVNDFQKGDIAEGYSVSREKKESFPLTVTSAQKNPTAFYLCASSMSGNSYEQYFGPGTRLTVT.

The DNA for the CDR3 is TGTGCCAGCAGTGACCCGGGACTAGTCAGCGAGCAGTACTTC. It translates to CASSDPGLVSEQYF. The V call is TRBV2, the J call TRBJ2-7; 8 bases match TRBD2. The trim removed 3 bases at V and 6 bases at J, leaving 7 bases unmatched. Germline V gene lookup returns CDR1 SNHLY and CDR2 FYNNEI. The CDR3 has 14 residues.

The rearrangement links TRBV5-1 to TRBJ2-7; D ambiguous. Trimming shortened V by 2 bases and J by 2 bases, and 8 bases separated the two germline ends. This CDR3 is built from 13 residues. Germline assignment: CDR1 SGHRS and CDR2 YFSETQ. The CDR3 bases are TGCGCCAGCAGCTTCGACGGTACCTACGAGCAGTACTTC. Its translation: CASSFDGTYEQYF.

The chain links TRBV30 to TRBJ1-1, with D perhaps TRBD1 (5 bases). Between the trimmed V and J ends, which lost 3 bases and 1 base, there was a span of 9 bases. CDR1 is GTSNPN, CDR2 SVGIG, per germline (reference sequence). The CDR3 totals 13 residues. The CDR3 DNA reads as TGTGCCTGGAGCGTGGGGCAGAACACTGAAGCTTTCTTT. This codes for CAWSVGQNTEAFF.

The chain joins TRBV19 to TRBJ1-1; D call uncertain. V lost 7 bases to trimming and J lost 0 bases, with 15 bases between them. This CDR3 spans 15 amino acids. Per germline, CDR1 LNHDA and CDR2 SQIVND (reference sequence). CDR3 bases: TGTGCCAGTATGTCGAGTAACTTCATGAACACTGAAGCTTTCTTT. Translating it yields CASMSSNFMNTEAFF.

This clone was observed once. The chain recombines TRBV7-2 with TRBJ2-3, with no clear D. Germline V gene sequence: CDR1 SGHTA, CDR2 FQGNSA. CDR3 length: 12 amino acids. Trimming removed 3 bases from V and 7 bases from J, with 8 bases in between. The CDR3: CASSFDFHTQYF. The CDR3 bases are TGTGCCAGCAGCTTTGACTTCCATACGCAGTATTTT.

This clone was counted only a few times. The V call is TRBV5-1, the J call TRBJ2-7, with D perhaps TRBD2 (6 bases). Trimming shortened V by 1 base and J by 4 bases, and 9 bases separated the two germline ends. CDR3 length: 13 amino acids. The germline CDR1 and CDR2 sequences are SGHRS and YFSETQ. The CDR3 reads CASSLNGGYEQYF. Here the CDR3 DNA reads TGCGCCAGCAGCTTGAATGGGGGGTACGAGCAGTACTTC.

V usage is TRBV2 and J usage is TRBJ1-1; D gene ambiguous. CDR3 size: 13 residues. Germline values: CDR1 SNHLY, CDR2 FYNNEI. V shed 5 bases and J shed 0 bases, with 7 bases lying between them. In nucleotides, the CDR3 is TGTGCCAGCAGTACGTCCATGAACACTGAAGCTTTCTTT. It is translated as CASSTSMNTEAFF.

J is TRBJ2-7 and V is TRBV6-5; D may be TRBD1 (5 bases). Germline V CDR1 and CDR2: MNHEY, SVGAGI. V shed 3 bases and J shed 0 bases, with 12 bases lying between them. This CDR3 is 15 amino acids long. The CDR3 DNA is TGTGCCAGCAGTTATTCAGGGATTAACTCCTACGAGCAGTACTTC. Its translation: CASSYSGINSYEQYF.